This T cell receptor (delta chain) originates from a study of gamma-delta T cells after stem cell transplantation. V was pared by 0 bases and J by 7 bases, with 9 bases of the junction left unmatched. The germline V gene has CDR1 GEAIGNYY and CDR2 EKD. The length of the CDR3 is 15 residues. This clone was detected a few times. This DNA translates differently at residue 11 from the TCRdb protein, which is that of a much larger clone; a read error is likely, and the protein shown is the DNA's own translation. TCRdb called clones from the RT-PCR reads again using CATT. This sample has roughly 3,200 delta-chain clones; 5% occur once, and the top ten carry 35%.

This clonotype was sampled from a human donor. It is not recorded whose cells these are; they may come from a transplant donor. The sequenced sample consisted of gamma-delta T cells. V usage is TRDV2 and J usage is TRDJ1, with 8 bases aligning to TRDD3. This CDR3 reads CACDTVGRDTRKLIF. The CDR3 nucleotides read TGTGCCTGTGACACCGTCGGGCGGGATACGCGTAAACTCATCTTT.